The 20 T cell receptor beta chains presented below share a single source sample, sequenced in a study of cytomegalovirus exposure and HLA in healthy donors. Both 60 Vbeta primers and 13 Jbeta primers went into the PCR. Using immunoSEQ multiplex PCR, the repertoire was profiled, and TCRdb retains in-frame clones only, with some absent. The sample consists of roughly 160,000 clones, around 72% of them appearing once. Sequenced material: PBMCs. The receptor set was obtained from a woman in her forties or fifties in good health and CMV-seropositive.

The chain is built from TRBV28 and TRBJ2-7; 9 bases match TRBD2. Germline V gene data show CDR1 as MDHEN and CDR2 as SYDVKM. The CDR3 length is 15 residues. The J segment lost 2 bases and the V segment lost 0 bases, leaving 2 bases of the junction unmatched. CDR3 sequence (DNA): TGTGCCAGCAGTTTATGGGCGGGAGGGCCCTACGAGCAGTACTTC. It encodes CASSLWAGGPYEQYF.

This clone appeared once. The CDR3 reads CASNHVGLPNYGYTF. The CDR3 DNA reads TGTGCCAGCAACCACGTAGGACTACCTAACTATGGCTACACCTTC. This chain links TRBV7-9 with TRBJ1-2; D is unclear. Germline CDR1 reads SEHNR; CDR2 reads FQNEAQ (reference sequence). V was shortened by 7 bases and J by 0 bases, with 15 bases between the two germline ends. This CDR3 is 15 amino acids long. Based on the CDR3 plus reference TRBV7-9 and TRBJ1-2, the full variable domain is DTGVSQNPRHKITKRGQNVTFRCDPISEHNRLYWYRQTLGQGPEFLTYFQNEAQLEKSRLLSDRFSAERPKGSFSTLEIQRTEQGDSAMYLCASNHVGLPNYGYTFGSGTRLTVV.

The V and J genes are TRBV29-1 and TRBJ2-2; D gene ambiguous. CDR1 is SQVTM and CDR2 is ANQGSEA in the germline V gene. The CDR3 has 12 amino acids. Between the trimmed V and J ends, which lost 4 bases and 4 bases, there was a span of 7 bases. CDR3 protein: CSVGTSTGELFF. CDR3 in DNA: TGCAGCGTTGGTACTTCCACCGGGGAGCTGTTTTTT.

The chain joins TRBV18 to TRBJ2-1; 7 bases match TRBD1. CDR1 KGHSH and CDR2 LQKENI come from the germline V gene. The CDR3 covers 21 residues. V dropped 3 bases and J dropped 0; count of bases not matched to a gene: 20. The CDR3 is CASSPFTPSTGRLNSYNEQFF. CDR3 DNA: TGTGCCAGCTCACCCTTTACCCCGTCGACAGGGCGCTTAAACTCCTACAATGAGCAGTTCTTC.

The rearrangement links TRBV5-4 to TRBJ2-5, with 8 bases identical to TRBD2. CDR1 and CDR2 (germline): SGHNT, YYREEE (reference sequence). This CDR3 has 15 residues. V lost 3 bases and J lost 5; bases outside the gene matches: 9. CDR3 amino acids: CASSSAGGGRETQYF. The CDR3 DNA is TGTGCCAGCAGCTCGGCTGGCGGGGGGCGGGAGACCCAGTACTTC.

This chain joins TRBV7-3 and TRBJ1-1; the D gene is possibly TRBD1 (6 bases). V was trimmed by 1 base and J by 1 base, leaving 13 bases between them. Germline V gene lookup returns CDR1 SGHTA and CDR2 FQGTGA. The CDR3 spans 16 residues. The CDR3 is CASSLRGGRENTEAFF. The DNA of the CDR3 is TGTGCCAGCAGCTTAAGGGGGGGCAGGGAGAACACTGAAGCTTTCTTT.

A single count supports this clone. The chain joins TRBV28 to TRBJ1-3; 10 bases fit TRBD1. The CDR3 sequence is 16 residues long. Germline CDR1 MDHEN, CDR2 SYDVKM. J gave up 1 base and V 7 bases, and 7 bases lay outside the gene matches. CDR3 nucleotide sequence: TGTGCCAGCACCGAACCGGGACAGGGGTCTGGAAACACCATATATTTT. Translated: CASTEPGQGSGNTIYF.

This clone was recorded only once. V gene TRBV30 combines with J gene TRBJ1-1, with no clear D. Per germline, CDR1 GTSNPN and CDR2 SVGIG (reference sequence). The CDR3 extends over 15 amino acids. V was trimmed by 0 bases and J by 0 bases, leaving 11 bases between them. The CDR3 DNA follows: TGTGCCTGGAGTGTGGAACAGCCCCTGAACACTGAAGCTTTCTTT. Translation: CAWSVEQPLNTEAFF.

CDR3 bases: TGTGCCAGCAGCTTGGAGAGAGAGGGTACTGAAGCTTTCTTT. It codes for CASSLEREGTEAFF. The chain joins TRBV4-2 to TRBJ1-1; D is undetermined. V was cut by 5 bases and J by 5 bases, with 15 bases left in between. Germline V CDR1 and CDR2: LGHNA, YNFKEQ. CDR3 length: 14 residues.

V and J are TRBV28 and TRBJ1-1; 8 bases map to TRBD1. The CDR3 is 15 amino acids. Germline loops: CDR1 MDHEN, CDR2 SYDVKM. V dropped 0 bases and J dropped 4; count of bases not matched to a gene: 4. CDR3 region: CASSLWDRVPTEAFF. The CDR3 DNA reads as TGTGCCAGCAGTTTATGGGACAGGGTCCCCACTGAAGCTTTCTTT.

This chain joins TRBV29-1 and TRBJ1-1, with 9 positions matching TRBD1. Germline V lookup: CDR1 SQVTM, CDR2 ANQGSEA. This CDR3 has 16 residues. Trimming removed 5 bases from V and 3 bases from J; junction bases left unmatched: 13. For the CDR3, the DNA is TGCAGCGTTAGGCTTTGGGACAGGGATAGTGACACTGAAGCTTTCTTT. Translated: CSVRLWDRDSDTEAFF.

The CDR3 coding sequence is TGTGCCTGGAGCGACGTGGGGAGGGTCTACACCTTC. It translates to CAWSDVGRVYTF. The chain combines TRBV30 with TRBJ1-2; D unclear. The germline V gene encodes CDR1 GTSNPN and CDR2 SVGIG (reference sequence). There are 12 residues in the CDR3. Trimming took off 3 bases at V and 10 bases at J, with 15 bases between the two ends.

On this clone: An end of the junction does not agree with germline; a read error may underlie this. The CDR3 is CASSRTGDSGANGLTF. CDR3 coding DNA: TGCGCCAGCAGCAGGACGGGAGACTCTGGGGCCAACGGCCTGACTTTC. V is TRBV5-1 and J is TRBJ2-6; a weak D match, TRBD2 (6 bases). From germline, CDR1 is SGHRS and CDR2 YFSETQ. The CDR3 length is 16 residues. Complete variable domain (other parts from reference TRBV5-1 and TRBJ2-6): KAGVTQTPRYLIKTRGQQVTLSCSPISGHRSVSWYQQTPGQGLQFLFEYFSETQRNKGNFPGRFSGRQFSNSRSEMNVSTLELGDSALYLCASSRTGDSGANGLTFGAGSRLTVL.

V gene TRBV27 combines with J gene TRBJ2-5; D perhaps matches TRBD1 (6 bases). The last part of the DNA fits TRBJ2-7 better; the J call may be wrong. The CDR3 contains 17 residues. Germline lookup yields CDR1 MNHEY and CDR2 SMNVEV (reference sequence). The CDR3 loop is CASSPTKTGGLAYEQYF. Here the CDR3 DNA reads TGTGCCAGCAGTCCAACTAAGACAGGAGGACTTGCCTACGAGCAGTACTTC.

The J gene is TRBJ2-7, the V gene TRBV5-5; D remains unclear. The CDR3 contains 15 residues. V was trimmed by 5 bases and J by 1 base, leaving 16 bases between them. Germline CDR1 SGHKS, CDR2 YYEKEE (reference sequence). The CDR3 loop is CASRLDHSLSYEQYF. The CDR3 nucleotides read TGTGCCAGCAGGCTGGATCACAGCCTTTCCTACGAGCAGTACTTC.

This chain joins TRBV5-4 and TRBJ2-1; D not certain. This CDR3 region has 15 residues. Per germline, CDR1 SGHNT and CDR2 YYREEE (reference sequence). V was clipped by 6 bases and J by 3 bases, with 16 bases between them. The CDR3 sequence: CASKTNPDIYNEQFF. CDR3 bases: TGTGCCAGCAAAACCAATCCCGACATCTACAATGAGCAGTTCTTC.

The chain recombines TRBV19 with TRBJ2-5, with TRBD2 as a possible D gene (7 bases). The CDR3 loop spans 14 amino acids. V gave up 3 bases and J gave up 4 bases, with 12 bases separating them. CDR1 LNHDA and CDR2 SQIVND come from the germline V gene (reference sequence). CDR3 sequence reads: CASSIGGASETQYF. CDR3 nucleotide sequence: TGTGCCAGTAGTATTGGGGGGGCATCAGAGACCCAGTACTTC. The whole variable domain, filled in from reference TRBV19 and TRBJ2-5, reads DGGITQSPKYLFRKEGQNVTLSCEQNLNHDAMYWYRQDPGQGLRLIYYSQIVNDFQKGDIAEGYSVSREKKESFPLTVTSAQKNPTAFYLCASSIGGASETQYFGPGTRLLVL.

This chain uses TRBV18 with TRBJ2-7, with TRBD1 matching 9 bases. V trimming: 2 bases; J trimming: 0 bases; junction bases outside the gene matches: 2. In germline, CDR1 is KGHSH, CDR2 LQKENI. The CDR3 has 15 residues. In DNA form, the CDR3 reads TGTGCCAGCTCACCAGGGACAGGGAGCTCCTACGAGCAGTACTTC. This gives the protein CASSPGTGSSYEQYF. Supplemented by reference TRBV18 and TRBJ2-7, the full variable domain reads NAGVMQNPRHLVRRRGQEARLRCSPMKGHSHVYWYRQLPEEGLKFMVYLQKENIIDESGMPKERFSAEFPKEGPSILRIQQVVRGDSAAYFCASSPGTGSSYEQYFGPGTRLTVT.

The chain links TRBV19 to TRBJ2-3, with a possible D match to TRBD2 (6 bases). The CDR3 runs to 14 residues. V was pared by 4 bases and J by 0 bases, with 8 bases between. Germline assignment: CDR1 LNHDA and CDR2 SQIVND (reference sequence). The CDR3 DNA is TGTGCCAGTAGTAGGGACTCTAGCACAGATACGCAGTATTTT. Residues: CASSRDSSTDTQYF.

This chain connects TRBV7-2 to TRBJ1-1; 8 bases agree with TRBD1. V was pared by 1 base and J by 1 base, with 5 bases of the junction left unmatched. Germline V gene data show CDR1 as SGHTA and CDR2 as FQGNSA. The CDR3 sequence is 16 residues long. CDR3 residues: CASSLGRGQGNTEAFF. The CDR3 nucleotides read TGTGCCAGCAGCTTAGGGAGAGGACAGGGGAACACTGAAGCTTTCTTT.